This entry lists 26 T cell receptor beta chains sequenced from one sample in a study of cytomegalovirus exposure and HLA in healthy donors. The PCR ran on 60 Vbeta and 13 Jbeta primers. Libraries were prepared by immunoSEQ multiplex PCR; TCRdb keeps only in-frame clonotypes and omits some of them. The data contain about 130,000 clones, less than 85% of them seen just once; the ten biggest clones take up 1%. The specimen was PBMCs. The source is a man aged 35 to 55 in good health and CMV-seronegative.

V gene TRBV18 combines with J gene TRBJ2-7; 7 nucleotides match TRBD1. Trimming at V came to 3 bases and at J to 3 bases, leaving 5 bases not matched to a gene. Germline V gene lookup returns CDR1 KGHSH and CDR2 LQKENI. This CDR3 comprises 14 residues. For the CDR3, the DNA is TGTGCCAGCTCACCGCTCCGGGACAGCTACGAGCAGTACTTC. Its translation: CASSPLRDSYEQYF.

The V call is TRBV28, the J call TRBJ2-1; D not resolved. Trimming cost V 2 bases and J 5 bases, with 10 bases left between them. This CDR3 is built from 14 residues. Germline CDR1 is MDHEN and CDR2 is SYDVKM. The CDR3 region has the DNA TGTGCCAGCAGTTTAAGAACAGTCAACAATGAGCAGTTCTTC. Its protein product is CASSLRTVNNEQFF.

This clone has a single count. The chain uses TRBV18 and TRBJ2-3; possibly TRBD1 for D (6 bases). CDR1 KGHSH and CDR2 LQKENI come from the germline V gene. This CDR3 is 14 amino acids long. Deletions cut 2 bases from V and 4 bases from J, with 10 bases between. CDR3 sequence (DNA): TGTGCCAGCTCACCAAACCGACAGGCAGATACGCAGTATTTT. Translated, it gives CASSPNRQADTQYF.

This chain joins TRBV6-1 and TRBJ1-4; D may be TRBD1 (6 bases). Trimming took off 7 bases at V and 12 bases at J, with 18 bases between the two ends. From germline, CDR1 is MNHNS and CDR2 SASEGT. The CDR3 runs to 13 residues. The CDR3 here is CASKRTVADQLFF. CDR3 nucleotides: TGTGCCAGCAAGAGGACAGTAGCAGATCAACTGTTTTTT.

The chain employs TRBV2 and TRBJ1-5; tentative D call: TRBD1 (6 bases). Germline V lookup: CDR1 SNHLY, CDR2 FYNNEI. V lost 6 bases, J lost 2 bases, and 8 bases lay in between. This CDR3 spans 13 amino acids. CDR3 bases: TGTGCCAGCAGGTACAGGGGCAATCAGCCCCAGCATTTT. As protein: CASRYRGNQPQHF.

The chain recombines TRBV5-5 with TRBJ1-1; a possible D gene is TRBD1 (5 bases). The germline gives CDR1 SGHKS, CDR2 YYEKEE (reference sequence). With 1 base removed from V and 1 base from J, the gap between germline ends came to 17 bases. The CDR3 covers 17 residues. The CDR3 bases are TGTGCCAGCAGCTTGTGGCAGGGCGGCGGATCGAACACTGAAGCTTTCTTT. The encoded protein is CASSLWQGGGSNTEAFF.

The chain recombines TRBV27 with TRBJ2-2, with TRBD1 matching over 8 bases. J lost 5 bases, V lost 5 bases, and 10 bases had no gene match. This CDR3 contains 16 residues. The germline V gene encodes CDR1 MNHEY and CDR2 SMNVEV (reference sequence). This chain's CDR3 is CASSPSRTGRTGELFF. Here the CDR3 DNA reads TGTGCCAGCAGTCCATCTAGGACAGGGAGGACCGGGGAGCTGTTTTTT.

The chain combines TRBV2 with TRBJ1-2, with D uncertain. Trimming removed 6 bases from V and 3 bases from J, with 11 bases in between. Germline CDR1 SNHLY, CDR2 FYNNEI. The CDR3 sequence is 13 residues long. CDR3 coding DNA: TGTGCCAGCAGAGCTGAGGGAGACTATGGCTACACCTTC. Translating gives CASRAEGDYGYTF.

The chain couples TRBV5-1 to TRBJ2-7, with 9 bases aligning to TRBD1. This CDR3 comprises 16 residues. Unmatched junction bases numbered 9, after V lost 4 bases and J lost 1 base. Germline lookup yields CDR1 SGHRS and CDR2 YFSETQ. The CDR3 here is CASSPRPGTGSYEQYF. In nucleotides, the CDR3 is TGCGCCAGCAGCCCTCGCCCGGGGACAGGGTCCTACGAGCAGTACTTC.

The rearrangement links TRBV28 to TRBJ2-5; weak D call: TRBD2 (5 bases). Germline CDR1 is MDHEN and CDR2 is SYDVKM. The CDR3 consists of 15 residues. V was shortened by 8 bases and J by 2 bases, with 18 bases between the two germline ends. DNA for the CDR3: TGTGCCAGCCTGGCGAGCCTCAGCGGACAAGAGACCCAGTACTTC. Its protein is CASLASLSGQETQYF.

In its sample, this clone was seen once. The chain is built from TRBV12-5 and TRBJ2-5; D perhaps matches TRBD2 (6 bases). The CDR3 is 13 residues long. Germline V gene data show CDR1 as LGHNT and CDR2 as FRNRAP. V gave up 0 bases and J gave up 11 bases, with 13 bases separating them. The CDR3 DNA reads as TGTGCTAGTGGTTTGGTACCGCCGGGGGTTCAGTACTTC. As protein: CASGLVPPGVQYF.

The chain recombines TRBV15 with TRBJ1-1; a possible D gene is TRBD1 (5 bases). CDR1 and CDR2 from the germline V gene are LNHNV and YYDKDF (reference sequence). The CDR3 contains 12 residues. The V gene lost 4 bases and the J gene lost 14 bases, with 17 bases spanning the gap. CDR3 sequence (DNA): TGTGCCACCAGCATGGGGGGTCTGGGTGGGTTCTTT. Translation: CATSMGGLGGFF.

The chain couples TRBV10-3 to TRBJ2-3; D may be TRBD1 (6 bases). The V gene lost 1 base and the J gene lost 0 bases, with 11 bases spanning the gap. Germline V gives CDR1 ENHRY, CDR2 SYGVKD. The CDR3 covers 16 residues. The CDR3 DNA follows: TGTGCCATCAGTGAGTACCGACAGGTCAGCACAGATACGCAGTATTTT. This sequence encodes CAISEYRQVSTDTQYF.

The chain couples TRBV18 to TRBJ2-7; 7 bases match TRBD2. Germline V gives CDR1 KGHSH, CDR2 LQKENI. Trimming removed 3 bases from V and 3 bases from J; junction bases left unmatched: 11. This CDR3 contains 16 residues. The DNA for the CDR3 is TGTGCCAGCTCACCCCGGGGGGTTGGAGGCGGCTACGAGCAGTACTTC. Its translation: CASSPRGVGGGYEQYF.

The chain has TRBV28 and TRBJ2-5; D may be TRBD2 (6 bases). The DNA end favors TRBJ2-7, so the J call may be wrong. CDR3 length equals 12 residues. CDR1 is MDHEN, CDR2 SYDVKM, per germline. The DNA for the CDR3 is TGTGCCAGCAGTACGACTAGTTACGAGCAGTACTTC. Protein sequence: CASSTTSYEQYF.

This clone was seen a few times. The chain recombines TRBV6-6 with TRBJ2-2, with D perhaps TRBD2 (6 bases). V lost 7 bases and J lost 3, with 15 bases in between. The germline CDR1 and CDR2 sequences are MNHNY and SVGAGI (reference sequence). The CDR3 runs 15 residues. The CDR3 DNA reads as TGTGCCAGCAAAACTAGCAGTTCGGACACCGGGGAGCTGTTTTTT. Amino acids: CASKTSSSDTGELFF.

The chain couples TRBV28 to TRBJ1-1, with D possibly TRBD1 on 6 matching bases. Germline values: CDR1 MDHEN, CDR2 SYDVKM. The CDR3 length is 13 residues. Deletions cut 4 bases from V and 2 bases from J, with 8 bases between. DNA for the CDR3: TGTGCCAGCAGTTGGACAGACAACACTGAAGCTTTCTTT. Protein: CASSWTDNTEAFF.

Here the CDR3 reads CASSQAGGTNYGYTF. As DNA, the CDR3 is TGTGCCAGCAGCCAAGCCGGAGGAACTAACTATGGCTACACCTTC. This sequence joins TRBV4-2 and TRBJ1-2; D unresolved. The germline V gene has CDR1 LGHNA and CDR2 YNFKEQ. Trimming removed 1 base at V and 0 bases at J, with 9 bases between. This CDR3 region has 15 residues.

The chain carries TRBV28 and TRBJ2-2, with a possible D match to TRBD1 (6 bases). The CDR3 is made up of 15 amino acids. The germline CDR1 and CDR2 sequences are MDHEN and SYDVKM. Trimming removed 9 bases at V and 7 bases at J, with 21 bases between. The CDR3 sequence is CASFSTGQPHGELFF. The CDR3 DNA reads TGTGCCAGTTTCTCGACAGGACAGCCCCACGGGGAGCTGTTTTTT.

The chain joins TRBV29-1 to TRBJ1-5, with D perhaps matching TRBD1 (5 bases). Germline V gene data show CDR1 as SQVTM and CDR2 as ANQGSEA. CDR3 size: 13 residues. The V end lost 7 bases, the J end lost 4 bases, and 14 bases lay between the germline ends. The CDR3 coding sequence is TGCAGCGCTTCACAAGGGGAAAATCAGCCCCAGCATTTT. This translates into CSASQGENQPQHF.

The chain is built from TRBV13 and TRBJ2-6; 11 bases agree with TRBD1. V trimming: 1 base; J trimming: 4 bases; junction bases outside the gene matches: 15. This CDR3 is built from 21 residues. Per germline, CDR1 PRHDT and CDR2 FYEKMQ (reference sequence). The CDR3 DNA sequence: TGTGCCAGCAGCTTAGATGCGCACGGCGGACAGGGGGCATCGGGGGCCAACGTCCTGACTTTC. Encoded protein: CASSLDAHGGQGASGANVLTF. Using reference TRBV13 and TRBJ2-6 for the parts outside the CDR3, the full variable domain is AAGVIQSPRHLIKEKRETATLKCYPIPRHDTVYWYQQGPGQDPQFLISFYEKMQSDKGSIPDRFSAQQFSDYHSELNMSSLELGDSALYFCASSLDAHGGQGASGANVLTFGAGSRLTVL.

A few counts support this clone. The chain combines TRBV5-1 with TRBJ2-3, with 9 bases fitting TRBD2. Germline V gene data show CDR1 as SGHRS and CDR2 as YFSETQ. Trimming at V came to 5 bases and at J to 0 bases, leaving 4 bases not matched to a gene. This CDR3 has 15 residues. The CDR3 is CASSPSGTSTDTQYF. Here the CDR3 DNA reads TGCGCCAGCAGTCCTAGCGGGACTAGCACAGATACGCAGTATTTT.

This clone is a singleton in its sample. This chain joins TRBV29-1 and TRBJ2-3, with 10 bases lining up with TRBD1. Trimming took 7 bases from V and 1 from J; bases not matched to a gene: 5. The CDR3 has 14 amino acids. CDR1 and CDR2 (germline): SQVTM, ANQGSEA. The CDR3 loop is CSATGGWGTDTQYF. The CDR3 DNA is TGCAGCGCGACAGGGGGCTGGGGCACAGATACGCAGTATTTT.

This sequence joins TRBV6-5 and TRBJ2-1; 10 bases align to TRBD1. This CDR3 comprises 15 residues. The trim removed 7 bases at V and 6 bases at J, leaving 9 bases unmatched. Germline V gene data show CDR1 as MNHEY and CDR2 as SVGAGI. CDR3 amino acids: CASTSPGQGINEQFF. Written as DNA, the CDR3 is TGTGCCAGCACTTCCCCGGGACAGGGGATCAATGAGCAGTTCTTC.

Only one count was recorded for this clone. V usage is TRBV10-3 and J usage is TRBJ2-1; the D gene is possibly TRBD1 (6 bases). V was cut by 9 bases and J by 2 bases, with 8 bases left in between. Germline V gene lookup returns CDR1 ENHRY and CDR2 SYGVKD. The CDR3 totals 12 residues. CDR3 sequence (DNA): TGTGCCATTCGGACAGCCTACAATGAGCAGTTCTTC. It codes for CAIRTAYNEQFF.

A single count supports this clone. The chain has TRBV14 and TRBJ2-3, with 10 bases fitting TRBD2. The CDR3 is 20 residues long. V was pared by 0 bases and J by 3 bases, with 15 bases of the junction left unmatched. CDR1 and CDR2 from the germline V gene are SGHDN and FVKESK. The CDR3 DNA follows: TGTGCCAGCAGCCAAGAAGCCCTAGCGGGAGTCGTTATGTTTACAGATACGCAGTATTTT. Translating gives CASSQEALAGVVMFTDTQYF.